The 28 T cell receptor beta chains listed next were all sequenced from one sample in a study of early T cells in non-severe SARS-CoV-2 infection. TCRdb processed the 5' RACE reads anew with MiXCR; each CDR3 protein has one entry. The table includes 56,000 or so distinct CDR3 sequences, approximately 8% detected once. The source material was whole blood. All receptors come from an adult who was a healthcare worker with PCR-confirmed SARS-CoV-2 infection or an uninfected control (not recorded which).

The genes are TRBV11-2 and TRBJ2-1; D remains ambiguous. The germline gives CDR1 SGHAT, CDR2 FQNNGV. The V end lost 5 bases, the J end lost 6 bases, and 11 bases lay between the germline ends. The CDR3 contains 13 residues. CDR3 residues: CASSTVKINEQFF. CDR3 bases: TGTGCCAGCAGCACCGTGAAGATCAATGAGCAGTTCTTC.

J is TRBJ2-7 and V is TRBV20-1, with TRBD2 identical over 8 bases. V lost 4 bases to trimming and J lost 5 bases; unmatched junction nucleotides: 4. Germline V CDR1 and CDR2: DFQATT, SNEGSKA (reference sequence). This CDR3 region has 12 residues. The CDR3 region is CSATFSGNEQYF. The CDR3 DNA follows: TGCAGTGCTACCTTTAGCGGGAACGAGCAGTACTTC.

This clonotype was counted at least ten times. The chain employs TRBV29-1 and TRBJ2-1; D is undetermined. CDR3 length: 11 residues. The V and J ends lost 0 bases and 10 bases respectively, with 7 bases between them. Germline V gives CDR1 SQVTM, CDR2 ANQGSEA. The CDR3 loop is CSVEDRREQFF. CDR3 DNA: TGCAGCGTTGAAGATCGCAGGGAGCAGTTCTTC.

This chain connects TRBV28 to TRBJ1-5; 9 bases map to TRBD1. The germline V gene has CDR1 MDHEN and CDR2 SYDVKM. CDR3 length: 14 amino acids. Trimming removed 3 bases from V and 5 bases from J; junction bases left unmatched: 2. Written as DNA, the CDR3 is TGTGCCAGCAGTTTGGGACAGGGTGATCAGCCCCAGCATTTT. It yields the protein CASSLGQGDQPQHF. The full variable domain, completed using reference TRBV28 and TRBJ1-5, is DVKVTQSSRYLVKRTGEKVFLECVQDMDHENMFWYRQDPGLGLRLIYFSYDVKMKEKGDIPEGYSVSREKKERFSLILESASTNQTSMYLCASSLGQGDQPQHFGDGTRLSIL.

The V and J genes are TRBV7-9 and TRBJ2-1; 12 nucleotides match TRBD2. Unmatched junction bases numbered 10, after V lost 5 bases and J lost 2 bases. This CDR3 spans 18 amino acids. Looked up from germline, CDR1 is SEHNR and CDR2 is FQNEAQ (reference sequence). In DNA form, the CDR3 reads TGTGCCAGCAGCCTTCCTTTCAGACTAGCGGGGGCCTACAATGAGCAGTTCTTC. It translates to CASSLPFRLAGAYNEQFF.

This clonotype appeared a few times. The chain carries TRBV7-9 and TRBJ2-2; D is undetermined. V was pared by 1 base and J by 6 bases, with 9 bases between. This CDR3 comprises 14 residues. Germline CDR1 reads SEHNR; CDR2 reads FQNEAQ (reference sequence). The CDR3 DNA sequence: TGTGCCAGCAGCTTAGATTTACCCGCCGGGGAGCTGTTTTTT. It is translated as CASSLDLPAGELFF.

This clonotype has at least ten counts. V is TRBV28 and J is TRBJ1-4; TRBD1 might be the D (5 bases). The ends were cut back, 5 bases at V and 0 bases at J, with 13 bases in the middle. The CDR3 is 16 residues long. Looked up from germline, CDR1 is MDHEN and CDR2 is SYDVKM. The CDR3 loop is CASSSWGEATNEKLFF. CDR3 nucleotides: TGTGCCAGCAGTAGCTGGGGGGAAGCAACTAATGAAAAACTGTTTTTT.

The table lists this clonotype with a few counts. The chain combines TRBV9 with TRBJ1-2; tentatively, D is TRBD1 (5 bases). Trimming removed 3 bases from V and 6 bases from J, with 18 bases in between. The CDR3 is 15 amino acids. Per the germline V gene, CDR1 is SGDLS and CDR2 is YYNGEE. The CDR3 loop is CASSAYPQGLNGYTF. The CDR3 region has the DNA TGTGCCAGCAGCGCATATCCCCAGGGTCTGAATGGCTACACCTTC.

The gene calls are TRBV10-2 and TRBJ2-3; 7 bases agree with TRBD2. V was pared by 8 bases and J by 2 bases, with 7 bases of the junction left unmatched. From germline, CDR1 is WSHSY and CDR2 SAAADI. The CDR3 has 14 residues. The CDR3 DNA reads TGCGCCAGCGGGGGGGTAGCGGTCACAGATACGCAGTATTTT. It specifies CASGGVAVTDTQYF.

This clonotype was recorded many times. The chain carries TRBV6-6 and TRBJ2-3, with 8 bases identical to TRBD2. The V segment lost 0 bases and the J segment 3 bases; nucleotides outside the gene matches: 2. The CDR3 has 15 residues. Germline values: CDR1 MNHNY, CDR2 SVGAGI (reference sequence). The CDR3 DNA is TGTGCCAGCAGTTACTCTAGCGGGATTACAGATACGCAGTATTTT. This sequence encodes CASSYSSGITDTQYF.

This chain uses TRBV2 with TRBJ1-1, with TRBD1 matching 9 bases. Germline V gives CDR1 SNHLY, CDR2 FYNNEI. Trimming removed 7 bases from V and 3 bases from J; junction bases left unmatched: 9. The CDR3 covers 15 residues. CDR3 protein: CASTPSTGGYTEAFF. CDR3 coding DNA: TGTGCCAGCACCCCATCGACAGGGGGGTACACTGAAGCTTTCTTT.

The chain recombines TRBV6-1 with TRBJ2-1; a possible D gene is TRBD1 (5 bases). This CDR3 has 15 amino acids. Germline CDR1 and CDR2: MNHNS and SASEGT. Trimming left V 3 bases short and J 0 bases short, with 9 bases between. CDR3 bases: TGTGCCAGCAGTGATTTTGACAGCTCCTACAATGAGCAGTTCTTC. This gives the protein CASSDFDSSYNEQFF.

This clonotype was seen at least ten times. V gene TRBV28 combines with J gene TRBJ2-1; D is ambiguous. The germline V gene encodes CDR1 MDHEN and CDR2 SYDVKM. Trimming stripped 5 bases from V and 9 bases from J, with 14 bases between. CDR3 size: 13 residues. DNA for the CDR3: TGTGCCAGCAGTCGATACGCTACAAGTGAGCAGTTCTTC. Its translation: CASSRYATSEQFF.

This clonotype was found many times. The chain links TRBV28 to TRBJ1-5, with 7 bases matching TRBD1. Germline CDR1 reads MDHEN; CDR2 reads SYDVKM. After removal of 4 bases from V and 7 bases from J, the junction contained 4 bases not matched to a gene. This CDR3 is 13 amino acids long. The CDR3 protein is CASSSGGKQPQHF. CDR3 nucleotides: TGTGCCAGCAGTTCAGGGGGGAAACAGCCCCAGCATTTT. The full variable domain, rest sourced from reference TRBV28 and TRBJ1-5, is DVKVTQSSRYLVKRTGEKVFLECVQDMDHENMFWYRQDPGLGLRLIYFSYDVKMKEKGDIPEGYSVSREKKERFSLILESASTNQTSMYLCASSSGGKQPQHFGDGTRLSIL.

V gene TRBV28 combines with J gene TRBJ1-5; 8 bases match TRBD1. The junction had 5 bases not matched to a gene; V was cut back by 2 bases and J by 8 bases. The CDR3 has 14 amino acids. Germline V lookup: CDR1 MDHEN, CDR2 SYDVKM. The CDR3 coding sequence is TGTGCCAGCAGTTTAGGACAGGGCTTGGAGCCCCAGCATTTT. Translation gives CASSLGQGLEPQHF.

The genes are TRBV5-1 and TRBJ2-7; D assignment may be TRBD1 or TRBD2 (5 bases each). Germline V gene data show CDR1 as SGHRS and CDR2 as YFSETQ. CDR3 size: 15 residues. V shed 4 bases and J shed 0 bases, with 14 bases lying between them. CDR3 nucleotide sequence: TGCGCCAGCAGCCCGGGGCACATTAGCTCCTACGAGCAGTACTTC. Its translation: CASSPGHISSYEQYF.

The sample holds a few counts of this clonotype. The chain employs TRBV4-1 and TRBJ2-6; possible D gene TRBD2, 5 bases. The CDR3 runs to 14 residues. CDR1 and CDR2 (germline): MGHRA, YSYEKL. Trimming took off 6 bases at V and 0 bases at J, with 6 bases between the two ends. CDR3 sequence: CASSRDSGANVLTF. For the CDR3, the DNA is TGCGCCAGCAGTCGGGACTCTGGGGCCAACGTCCTGACTTTC.

This sequence joins TRBV12-3 or TRBV12-4 and TRBJ2-1; 7 bases agree with TRBD2. This CDR3 contains 15 residues. Trimming cost V 3 bases and J 5 bases; bases outside gene matches: 7. CDR3 region: CASSFRGGGHNEQFF. The CDR3 region has the DNA TGTGCCAGCAGTTTTCGTGGGGGGGGTCACAATGAGCAGTTCTTC.

In this sample, this clonotype turned up a few times. The chain couples TRBV6-4 to TRBJ1-1; D gene ambiguous. The CDR3 sequence is 13 residues long. V was pared by 4 bases and J by 11 bases, with 17 bases between. Germline V gives CDR1 MRHNA, CDR2 SNTAGT. The CDR3 DNA sequence: TGTGCCAGCAGTGGGGCAGTCAAGCTAGAGGCTTTCTTT. This gives the protein CASSGAVKLEAFF.

This clonotype was counted only a few times. The chain combines TRBV20-1 with TRBJ2-2; 9 bases are shared with TRBD2. Unmatched junction bases numbered 8, after V lost 5 bases and J lost 4 bases. This CDR3 has 15 amino acids. Germline V gene data show CDR1 as DFQATT and CDR2 as SNEGSKA (reference sequence). This CDR3 is CSARVTSGPTGELFF. CDR3 nucleotide sequence: TGCAGTGCTCGAGTGACTAGCGGACCCACCGGGGAGCTGTTTTTT.

In its sample, this clonotype was seen a few times. This chain connects TRBV20-1 to TRBJ2-1; perhaps TRBD1 as D (5 bases). The length of the CDR3 is 13 residues. Per the germline V gene, CDR1 is DFQATT and CDR2 is SNEGSKA (reference sequence). V lost 7 bases and J 10 bases, leaving 20 bases between the germline ends. CDR3 sequence reads: CSVGLGVVREQFF. As DNA, the CDR3 is TGCAGTGTTGGGCTAGGGGTCGTTCGCGAGCAGTTCTTC.

This chain connects TRBV5-1 to TRBJ2-3; 12 nucleotides align to TRBD2. The CDR3 consists of 16 residues. The germline V gene has CDR1 SGHRS and CDR2 YFSETQ. J was trimmed by 7 bases and V by 0 bases; bases with no gene match: 6. DNA of the CDR3: TGCGCCAGCAGCTTGGGACTAGCGGGAGCTGGGAATACGCAGTATTTT. This codes for CASSLGLAGAGNTQYF.

This clonotype was detected ten times or more. V usage is TRBV28 and J usage is TRBJ1-2, with a weak D call TRBD1 (5 bases). V was trimmed by 3 bases and J by 4 bases, leaving 9 bases between them. Germline V CDR1 and CDR2: MDHEN, SYDVKM. This CDR3 has 13 residues. The CDR3 DNA reads TGTGCCAGCAGTTTCGAGGACATCTATGGCTACACCTTC. The encoded protein is CASSFEDIYGYTF.

The rearrangement joins TRBV3-1 to TRBJ2-1; 9 positions agree with TRBD2. Germline CDR1 LGHDT, CDR2 YNNKEL (reference sequence). The CDR3 is made up of 15 amino acids. Losses at the gene ends were 3 bases for V and 0 bases for J; bases not matched to a gene: 0. The CDR3 protein is CASSQGLASYNEQFF. DNA of the CDR3: TGTGCCAGCAGCCAGGGACTAGCCTCCTACAATGAGCAGTTCTTC.

The rearrangement joins TRBV11-2 to TRBJ2-2, with TRBD1 matching over 11 bases. The CDR3 is 15 residues long. J was trimmed by 6 bases and V by 5 bases; bases with no gene match: 5. In germline, CDR1 is SGHAT, CDR2 FQNNGV. The chain's CDR3 is CASSRDRGVAGELFF. For the CDR3, the DNA is TGTGCCAGCAGCCGGGACAGGGGGGTCGCCGGGGAGCTGTTTTTT.

This clonotype was counted a few times. The CDR3 spells CASSREQGLNQPQHF. The CDR3 DNA is TGCGCCAGCAGTCGAGAACAGGGTCTCAATCAGCCCCAGCATTTT. The chain joins TRBV4-1 to TRBJ1-5, with a possible D match to TRBD1 (6 bases). Germline CDR1 is MGHRA and CDR2 is YSYEKL. This CDR3 is built from 15 residues. V lost 6 bases, J lost 3 bases, and 15 bases lay in between.

This clonotype occurred a few times. This chain connects TRBV20-1 to TRBJ2-7; possible D gene TRBD1, 5 bases. The CDR3 covers 14 residues. Germline lookup yields CDR1 DFQATT and CDR2 SNEGSKA (reference sequence). V dropped 0 bases and J dropped 4 bases, with 13 bases sitting between them. The CDR3 sequence: CSARDGQGAYEQYF. For the CDR3, the DNA is TGCAGTGCTAGAGATGGCCAGGGTGCGTACGAGCAGTACTTC.

The rearrangement uses TRBV7-9 and TRBJ2-5; 10 bases are shared with TRBD2. CDR3 size: 15 residues. The germline CDR1 and CDR2 sequences are SEHNR and FQNEAQ (reference sequence). V trimming: 5 bases; J trimming: 3 bases; junction bases outside the gene matches: 6. The CDR3 nucleotides are TGTGCCAGCAGCGCTGGACTAGCGGCCGAAGAGACCCAGTACTTC. Protein product: CASSAGLAAEETQYF.